This TCR beta chain was identified during a study of spatial heterogeneity in lung cancer (dated by TCRdb to between 2019 and 2020). At the level of the whole study: Beta-chain transcripts were consistently detected in greater numbers than alpha-chain transcripts, which likely reflects a higher abundance of beta-chain transcripts. Both alpha and beta chains were TCR-sequenced in 210 or so tumor regions, roughly 70 matched nontumor lung samples and some 56 PBMC samples obtained at surgery. In the raw uncorrected reads, each unique combination of TCR and UMI appeared on average more than ten times. The study quantitatively compared TCR alpha and beta repertoires across multiple tumor regions, matched nontumor lung and blood in non-small cell lung cancer. TCR repertoire features were related to nonsynonymous mutation counts determined by whole-exome sequencing of tumor tissue.

Library construction relied on 5' RACE. For sequencing, a NextSeq 500 was employed. The TCR library protocol attached a unique molecular identifier to each TCR cDNA molecule to allow correction of PCR and sequencing errors. Per the source publication's procedure: TCR identification, UMI-based error correction and CDR3 extraction were all carried out with Decombinator tools. TCRs above a frequency of 2 per 1,000, corresponding to the top 1% of the tumor frequency distribution, were defined as expanded. Rényi diversity was computed with the R vegan package after subsampling each repertoire 100 times to 5,000 TCRs. CDR3 similarity networks were built from amino acid triplet string-kernel similarity, connecting CDR3s with pairwise similarity above 0.82. Through fastp at Q25 and MiXCR, TCRdb rebuilt clones from the public reads, retaining in-frame beta chains. Here each entry gathers all rows of one CDR3 protein and keeps the most common genes and DNA. The V and J calls were determined by TCRdb, not by the authors. This sample has roughly 48,000 distinct CDR3 sequences in its table, and 5.3% of those were observed once. The top ten clones comprise 11% of the sample.

This sample's time point label indicates: sample taken at primary tumor resection. For TCR sequencing, whole RNA was extracted from tumor and nontumor lung tissue, or from cryopreserved PBMC samples, and no cell sorting was done. The donors were more than 60 patients from the lung TRACERx cohort who had early-stage, untreated non-small cell lung cancer. Only patients for whom sufficient RNA was available from at least two tumor regions were selected for TCR sequencing. Overall study results and their limits: Confirming at a functional level the hypothesis that regional TCRs recognize regional mutations was considered to require additional single-cell paired TCR alpha and beta sequencing. Ubiquitous expanded tumor TCRs were detected in blood more often at tumor resection than at routine follow-up.

The table lists this clonotype with many counts. Its antigen is currently not known. Base qualities are not provided; no much larger clone lies one nucleotide away. The germline V end is reduced by 8 bases and the J end by 4 bases; junction bases left unmatched: 8. Including cysteine and phenylalanine, the CDR3 has 14 amino acids. Left in the record is the CDR3 DNA by itself, 42 bases read in frame from the first base. Per the germline V gene, MNHNS is the CDR1 and SASEGT is the CDR2. The sample in question was PBMCs, obtained at surgery. The TCR sequence derives from a male donor with early-stage non-small cell lung cancer. This chain joins TRBV6-1 to TRBJ1-5, and TRBD1 matches 7 of the central bases. The DNA is TGTGCCAGCCGACAGGGTCCTGGGAATCAGCCCCAGCATTTT. Its protein reads: CASRQGPGNQPQHF.